Only one count was recorded for the clone carrying this T cell receptor (beta chain). What it recognizes is unknown. Reverse transcription of about 0.5 to 1 ug RNA was carried out with random hexamers. Each CDR3 protein gets one entry after TCRdb re-called the immunoSEQ multiplex PCR reads with MiXCR. This table has around 220,000 distinct CDR3 sequences, roughly 92% appearing once. The sample comes from a study of CD8 T cells in Susac syndrome. General study results and limits: As the study acknowledged, the number of individuals who were part of its TCR sequencing and HLA analysis was relatively small.

With 1 base removed from V and 9 bases from J, the gap between germline ends came to 10 bases. Germline CDR1 SGHTA, CDR2 FQGNSA. The CDR3 extends over 13 amino acids. CD8+ and CD4+ T cells from blood underwent TCR beta sequencing, which was carried out in a high-throughput format. FACS was used to enrich TEMRA cells, whereas the CD8+ and CD4+ T cells were obtained by negative isolation. Sequencing was done on a sample of CD8+ T cells from PBMCs. J is TRBJ2-1 and V is TRBV7-2; unclear D gene. The receptor's source is a human donor with multiple sclerosis. DNA of the CDR3: TGTGCCAGCAGCTTAGTTACGGTGGCTGAGCAGTTCTTC. Translation: CASSLVTVAEQFF.